The 5 T cell receptor beta chains below were found in one sample sequenced in a study of cytomegalovirus exposure and HLA in healthy donors. Vbeta (60) and Jbeta (13) primers were used in the PCR. Measured with immunoSEQ multiplex PCR; TCRdb has only the in-frame clones, and not every one. This table has tens of thousands of clones, approximately 60% appearing once. The material sequenced was PBMCs. The receptors were sampled from a woman aged 45-60 years in good health and CMV-seronegative.

In regard to this clone: The junction departs from germline at one end; a sequencing error may be responsible. This sequence joins TRBV28 and TRBJ1-4; D possibly corresponds to TRBD1 (5 bases). CDR1 and CDR2 from the germline V gene are MDHEN and SYDVKM. This CDR3 contains 8 residues. As DNA, the CDR3 is TGTGCCAGCAGGCGGGGGAATTTT. Translated: CASRRGNF.

In its sample, this clone was seen a few times. One end of the junction is discordant with germline, which a read error may explain. The chain uses TRBV2 and TRBJ2-3; 10 bases fit TRBD1. CDR1 and CDR2 from the germline V gene are SNHLY and FYNNEI. The CDR3 is 12 amino acids. The CDR3 region is CASKDRGDTQYF. The CDR3, as DNA: TGTGCGAGCAAGGACAGGGGGGATACGCAGTATTTT.

The V gene is TRBV10-2, the J gene TRBJ2-7; TRBD2 agrees at 7 bases. With 8 bases clipped from V and 2 bases from J, the junction kept 6 bases outside the gene matches. The CDR3 loop spans 13 amino acids. Germline-derived CDR1 and CDR2 are WSHSY and SAAADI. CDR3 amino acids: CASSSGMPYEQYF. Here the CDR3 DNA reads TGCGCCAGCTCCAGCGGGATGCCCTACGAGCAGTACTTC.

J is TRBJ2-7 and V is TRBV7-2, with 7 bases fitting TRBD2. Germline V gene sequence: CDR1 SGHTA, CDR2 FQGNSA. With V trimmed by 2 bases and J by 3 bases, 10 bases remained unmatched. This CDR3 has 16 residues. The CDR3 reads CASSLSIAGASYEQYF. CDR3 DNA sequence: TGTGCCAGCAGCTTAAGTATTGCGGGAGCCAGCTACGAGCAGTACTTC. Filled out from reference TRBV7-2 and TRBJ2-7, the complete variable domain reads GAGVSQSPSNKVTEKGKDVELRCDPISGHTALYWYRQSLGQGLEFLIYFQGNSAPDKSGLPSDRFSAERTGGSVSTLTIQRTQQEDSAVYLCASSLSIAGASYEQYFGPGTRLTVT.

This clone was seen only a few times. The gene calls are TRBV5-1 and TRBJ2-7; possible D gene TRBD1, 6 bases. CDR3 size: 12 residues. The germline gives CDR1 SGHRS, CDR2 YFSETQ. Trimming left V 3 bases short and J 5 bases short, with 9 bases between. CDR3 protein: CASSSQGNEQYF. The CDR3 bases are TGCGCCAGCAGCTCTCAGGGGAACGAGCAGTACTTC.